A single sample is the source of the 18 T cell receptor beta chains below, sequenced in a study of identical twins. TCRdb independently ran MiXCR on the 5' RACE reads; one entry per CDR3 protein. The repertoire holds 750,000 to 950,000 distinct CDR3 sequences, with 10% to 15% as singletons. The sample was also reused in another study, on yellow fever vaccine responses in identical twins.

Sequenced input: PBMCs. The receptors were sampled from a woman under 30 in good health.

This clonotype was observed many times. The J gene is TRBJ2-7, the V gene TRBV7-9; weak D call: TRBD2 (6 bases). Deletions cut 5 bases from V and 4 bases from J, with 18 bases between. The CDR3 is 15 residues long. CDR1 is SEHNR, CDR2 FQNEAQ, per germline (reference sequence). This chain's CDR3 is CASSPLGGASYEQYF. CDR3 in DNA: TGTGCCAGCAGCCCCCTGGGGGGAGCGAGTTACGAGCAGTACTTC.

The chain uses TRBV12-3 or TRBV12-4 and TRBJ2-1; 9 positions agree with TRBD1. The CDR3 runs 15 residues. The V gene end was trimmed by 1 base and the J gene end by 4 bases; junction bases not matched to a gene: 2. The CDR3 reads CASSLETGGYNEQFF. The CDR3 DNA sequence: TGTGCCAGCAGTTTAGAGACAGGGGGGTACAATGAGCAGTTCTTC.

This clonotype appeared a few times. This chain joins TRBV24-1 and TRBJ2-1, with 10 bases lining up with TRBD2. Trimming took 4 bases from V and 3 from J; bases not matched to a gene: 8. The CDR3 consists of 17 residues. CDR1 is KGHDR and CDR2 is SFDVKD in the germline V gene. The CDR3 DNA reads TGTGCCACCAGTGACCCGGAGCCTAGCGGGAGCTACAATGAGCAGTTCTTC. Translating gives CATSDPEPSGSYNEQFF.

This clonotype occurred a few times. The chain has TRBV12-3 or TRBV12-4 and TRBJ2-1; TRBD2 matches at 7 bases. Trimming at V came to 4 bases and at J to 0 bases, leaving 9 bases not matched to a gene. CDR3 length equals 17 residues. CDR3 sequence: CASSSRLAQSSYNEQFF. CDR3 coding DNA: TGTGCCAGCAGTTCACGACTAGCTCAGAGCTCCTACAATGAGCAGTTCTTC.

The rearrangement joins TRBV19 to TRBJ2-3; 7 positions agree with TRBD1. V trimming: 8 bases; J trimming: 0 bases; junction bases outside the gene matches: 5. Germline CDR1 reads LNHDA; CDR2 reads SQIVND (reference sequence). CDR3 length: 14 residues. The CDR3 bases are TGTGCCAGTTGGACAGGACGTAGCACAGATACGCAGTATTTT. It yields the protein CASWTGRSTDTQYF. The full variable domain, with the rest looked up from reference TRBV19 and TRBJ2-3, is DGGITQSPKYLFRKEGQNVTLSCEQNLNHDAMYWYRQDPGQGLRLIYYSQIVNDFQKGDIAEGYSVSREKKESFPLTVTSAQKNPTAFYLCASWTGRSTDTQYFGPGTRLTVL.

This clonotype has only a few counts. The chain carries TRBV14 and TRBJ2-3, with 11 positions matching TRBD2. Trimming removed 0 bases from V and 4 bases from J; junction bases left unmatched: 3. Germline values: CDR1 SGHDN, CDR2 FVKESK. This CDR3 has 16 residues. The CDR3 nucleotides are TGTGCCAGCAGCCAAGATACTAGCGGGAGTGCAGATACGCAGTATTTT. This gives the protein CASSQDTSGSADTQYF.

V and J are TRBV28 and TRBJ1-2, with D possibly matching TRBD1 (5 bases). This CDR3 region has 14 residues. V gave up 11 bases and J gave up 8 bases, with 24 bases separating them. Germline V gene data show CDR1 as MDHEN and CDR2 as SYDVKM. The CDR3 reads CAAGVGRIQEGYTF. Here the CDR3 DNA reads TGTGCCGCCGGGGTGGGGCGGATTCAAGAGGGCTACACCTTC.

This clonotype was seen a few times. This sequence joins TRBV28 and TRBJ2-1; the D is unclear. The V gene's germline CDR1 is MDHEN and CDR2 SYDVKM. V was shortened by 7 bases and J by 1 base, with 11 bases between the two germline ends. The CDR3 contains 14 residues. The CDR3 sequence: CASTWARSYNEQFF. The CDR3 DNA sequence: TGTGCCAGCACCTGGGCAAGATCCTACAATGAGCAGTTCTTC. Combining the CDR3 with reference TRBV28 and TRBJ2-1 gives the whole variable domain DVKVTQSSRYLVKRTGEKVFLECVQDMDHENMFWYRQDPGLGLRLIYFSYDVKMKEKGDIPEGYSVSREKKERFSLILESASTNQTSMYLCASTWARSYNEQFFGPGTRLTVL.

This clonotype was detected a few times. The chain combines TRBV20-1 with TRBJ2-7; 8 bases fit TRBD1. The CDR3 has 14 residues. V lost 6 bases, J lost 3 bases, and 10 bases stayed unmatched. The germline V gene has CDR1 DFQATT and CDR2 SNEGSKA (reference sequence). The CDR3 nucleotides read TGCAGTGCACGGGACAGGTCCCTCGGCTACGAGCAGTACTTC. Translation gives CSARDRSLGYEQYF.

The chain has TRBV12-5 and TRBJ2-5; weak D call: TRBD2 (5 bases). The CDR3 loop spans 15 amino acids. CDR1 is LGHNT, CDR2 FRNRAP, per germline. The V end was cut by 7 bases, the J end by 5 bases, with 20 bases between. CDR3 sequence (DNA): TGTGCTAGTGCCCAGCGAGGGTCGACTCGGGAGACCCAGTACTTC. Protein product: CASAQRGSTRETQYF.

This clonotype was counted only a few times. J is TRBJ2-7 and V is TRBV28; 9 bases fit TRBD1. Germline CDR1 and CDR2: MDHEN and SYDVKM. This CDR3 comprises 15 residues. The V gene end was trimmed by 6 bases and the J gene end by 2 bases; junction bases not matched to a gene: 8. This CDR3 is CASSVPGQGTYEQYF. The CDR3 nucleotides read TGTGCCAGCAGCGTTCCGGGACAGGGTACCTACGAGCAGTACTTC.

Ten or more counts support this clonotype. The chain recombines TRBV7-6 with TRBJ2-2; D not resolved. Per germline, CDR1 SGHVS and CDR2 FNYEAQ. The CDR3 extends over 14 amino acids. V was cut by 5 bases and J by 0 bases, with 7 bases left in between. In DNA, the CDR3 is TGTGCCAGCAGCCTCAGTTCGAACACCGGGGAGCTGTTTTTT. Its translation: CASSLSSNTGELFF. Full variable domain (outside the CDR3, taken from reference TRBV7-6 and TRBJ2-2): GAGVSQSPRYKVTKRGQDVALRCDPISGHVSLYWYRQALGQGPEFLTYFNYEAQQDKSGLPNDRFSAERPEGSISTLTIQRTEQRDSAMYRCASSLSSNTGELFFGEGSRLTVL.

This clonotype was seen more than once but under ten times. This sequence joins TRBV29-1 and TRBJ2-7; TRBD2 might be the D (6 bases). Trimming removed 0 bases from V and 7 bases from J, with 22 bases in between. Germline V gene lookup returns CDR1 SQVTM and CDR2 ANQGSEA. The CDR3 covers 16 residues. CDR3 residues: CSVEDRAAGAPSEQYF. CDR3 nucleotide sequence: TGCAGCGTTGAAGATCGGGCAGCGGGTGCCCCTTCGGAGCAGTACTTC.

The chain has TRBV27 and TRBJ2-1; 7 bases line up with TRBD2. The trim removed 5 bases at V and 5 bases at J, leaving 6 bases unmatched. Per the germline V gene, CDR1 is MNHEY and CDR2 is SMNVEV (reference sequence). This CDR3 contains 14 residues. CDR3 DNA: TGTGCCAGCAGTAGCGGGGTGCCCCACAATGAGCAGTTCTTC. This encodes CASSSGVPHNEQFF.

The V gene is TRBV3-1, the J gene TRBJ2-2; 9 bases map to TRBD2. The CDR3 runs to 17 residues. With 5 bases clipped from V and 3 bases from J, the junction kept 10 bases outside the gene matches. Germline CDR1 is LGHDT and CDR2 is YNNKEL (reference sequence). DNA of the CDR3: TGTGCCAGCAGCTCTAAACCCCGGACTAGCGACACCGGGGAGCTGTTTTTT. Encoded protein: CASSSKPRTSDTGELFF.

This clonotype was seen more than once but under ten times. CDR3 residues: CASSPFYGGVGGTEAFF. The CDR3 bases are TGTGCCAGCAGCCCATTCTATGGGGGTGTTGGGGGCACTGAAGCTTTCTTT. The chain carries TRBV5-5 and TRBJ1-1, with TRBD1 as a possible D gene (5 bases). This CDR3 is built from 17 residues. Trimming left V 4 bases short and J 4 bases short, with 23 bases between. Germline V gives CDR1 SGHKS, CDR2 YYEKEE (reference sequence).

The rearrangement joins TRBV20-1 to TRBJ2-3; tentatively, D is TRBD1 (6 bases). Per the germline V gene, CDR1 is DFQATT and CDR2 is SNEGSKA (reference sequence). This CDR3 spans 15 amino acids. V was pared by 2 bases and J by 2 bases, with 14 bases between. The CDR3: CSARRPGHPTDTQYF. The DNA for the CDR3 is TGCAGTGCTAGAAGGCCGGGACATCCCACAGATACGCAGTATTTT.

In this sample, this clonotype turned up many times. The chain carries TRBV12-3 or TRBV12-4 and TRBJ2-1, with TRBD1 matching over 7 bases. The V gene end was trimmed by 6 bases and the J gene end by 6 bases; junction bases not matched to a gene: 5. The CDR3 extends over 13 amino acids. The CDR3 region has the DNA TGTGCCAGCAGACCCACAGGGGTCAATGAGCAGTTCTTC. It specifies CASRPTGVNEQFF.